This passage covers 28 T cell receptor beta chains from one sample sequenced in a study of CD8+CD57+ T cells in acquired aplastic anemia. Researchers used genomic DNA as the template to profile TCR beta VDJ and CDR3. MiXCR was run by TCRdb on the reads, yielding one entry per CDR3 protein. The data contain 50,000 to 65,000 distinct CDR3 sequences, roughly 60% of them singletons. Only patients with CD8+CD57+ cell expansion on flow cytometry were chosen for sequencing. Sample: sorted CD4+, CD8+, or CD8+CD57+ T cells (not recorded which) from PBMCs. The origin of the receptors is a human donor with aplastic anemia.

V gene TRBV15 combines with J gene TRBJ1-2, with a weak D call TRBD1 (5 bases). CDR3 size: 13 residues. V was clipped by 8 bases and J by 1 base, with 11 bases between them. Germline assignment: CDR1 LNHNV and CDR2 YYDKDF (reference sequence). The CDR3, as DNA: TGTGCCACCCGGGGAGGGGTTAACTATGGCTACACCTTC. Its translation is CATRGGVNYGYTF.

In its sample, this clonotype is medium-sized. The gene calls are TRBV7-9 and TRBJ2-7, with D perhaps assigned TRBD1 or TRBD2 (5 bases each). The CDR3 totals 12 residues. Looked up from germline, CDR1 is SEHNR and CDR2 is FQNEAQ (reference sequence). V dropped 3 bases and J dropped 6 bases, with 9 bases sitting between them. The CDR3 loop is CASSLERGEQYF. Here the CDR3 DNA reads TGTGCCAGCAGCTTGGAGAGGGGCGAGCAGTACTTC.

This clonotype was picked up many times. J is TRBJ2-3 and V is TRBV29-1; D perhaps matches TRBD1 (6 bases). Between the trimmed V and J ends, which lost 8 bases and 5 bases, there was a span of 17 bases. The CDR3 loop spans 13 amino acids. Germline CDR1 SQVTM, CDR2 ANQGSEA. The CDR3 nucleotides read TGCAGCTCCCCCTTTGGGGGCGGAGATACGCAGTATTTT. It yields the protein CSSPFGGGDTQYF.

CDR3 DNA: TGCAGTGCCTCGCTAGGGTGGGGGGCCAACGTCCTGACTTTC. Translated: CSASLGWGANVLTF. The rearrangement uses TRBV20-1 and TRBJ2-6; D is unresolved. The CDR3 has 14 residues. Trimming left V 6 bases short and J 4 bases short, with 13 bases between. Germline V lookup: CDR1 DFQATT, CDR2 SNEGSKA (reference sequence).

This clonotype turned up a few times. The chain couples TRBV24-1 to TRBJ1-1; 8 bases are a match to TRBD1. The germline CDR1 and CDR2 sequences are KGHDR and SFDVKD. Germline trimming cut 2 bases from V and 0 bases from J; bases unmatched to any gene: 4. CDR3 length: 16 residues. The CDR3 sequence: CATSDSGGPLNTEAFF. DNA for the CDR3: TGTGCCACCAGTGATTCAGGGGGCCCCTTGAACACTGAAGCTTTCTTT.

The chain combines TRBV10-3 with TRBJ1-2; weak D call: TRBD1 (6 bases). The CDR3 spans 16 residues. Germline CDR1 ENHRY, CDR2 SYGVKD. The germline V and J ends were trimmed by 4 bases and 0 bases, with 15 bases remaining between them. Here the CDR3 DNA reads TGTGCCATCAGTGCCGAGACAGGACCAGCTAACTATGGCTACACCTTC. This gives the protein CAISAETGPANYGYTF.

The rearrangement joins TRBV7-2 to TRBJ1-3; D call uncertain. The germline CDR1 and CDR2 sequences are SGHTA and FQGNSA. CDR3 length equals 14 residues. The V end was cut by 0 bases, the J end by 4 bases, with 7 bases between. CDR3 amino acids: CASSLAWLGNTIYF. The CDR3 bases are TGTGCCAGCAGCTTAGCGTGGCTGGGAAACACCATATATTTT.

The chain joins TRBV2 to TRBJ2-3; D call uncertain. The CDR3 totals 12 residues. Germline-derived CDR1 and CDR2 are SNHLY and FYNNEI. V gave up 4 bases and J gave up 6 bases, with 8 bases separating them. The CDR3 DNA follows: TGTGCCAGCAGTGGAGTTGCGGATACGCAGTATTTT. Protein: CASSGVADTQYF.

Comments on this clonotype: Given a much more abundant clone one base away, this may be a read error. The rearrangement links TRBV27 to TRBJ2-3; D remains unclear. V was clipped by 2 bases and J by 1 base, with 10 bases between them. Looked up from germline, CDR1 is MNHEY and CDR2 is SMNVEV (reference sequence). The CDR3 is 15 residues long. CDR3 sequence (DNA): TGTGCCAGCAGTTTAGTTCCCCGGGGCACAGATACGCAGTATTTT. Translation: CASSLVPRGTDTQYF.

The chain uses TRBV15 and TRBJ2-2, with D perhaps TRBD1 (5 bases). The germline V gene has CDR1 LNHNV and CDR2 YYDKDF (reference sequence). This CDR3 is built from 17 residues. V shed 0 bases and J shed 6 bases, with 17 bases lying between them. The CDR3, as DNA: TGTGCCACCAGCAGAGATATATTAGGGGTAGTCCCCGGGGAGCTGTTTTTT. Protein sequence: CATSRDILGVVPGELFF.

V is TRBV2 and J is TRBJ2-7; D unclear. With 3 bases removed from V and 1 base from J, the gap between germline ends came to 4 bases. This CDR3 contains 12 residues. Germline V gene data show CDR1 as SNHLY and CDR2 as FYNNEI. DNA of the CDR3: TGTGCCAGCAGTGAGCGATCCTACGAGCAGTACTTC. Translated, it gives CASSERSYEQYF.

This rearrangement joins TRBV19 to TRBJ2-2, with no clear D. This CDR3 is built from 14 residues. Germline-derived CDR1 and CDR2 are LNHDA and SQIVND (reference sequence). Trimming left V 8 bases short and J 4 bases short, with 14 bases between. The CDR3 sequence is CASHRRSGTGELFF. Written as DNA, the CDR3 is TGTGCCAGTCATCGACGCTCCGGCACCGGGGAGCTGTTTTTT.

CDR3: CASGGTAYNSPLHF. The CDR3 DNA is TGCGCCAGCGGTGGAACAGCGTATAATTCACCCCTCCACTTT. The chain recombines TRBV10-1 with TRBJ1-6; D unresolved. V lost 8 bases to trimming and J lost 4 bases, with 12 bases between them. CDR1 is WNHNN, CDR2 SYGVQD, per germline (reference sequence). The length of the CDR3 is 14 residues.

By sample fraction, this clonotype is medium-sized. The chain is built from TRBV10-3 and TRBJ2-5; D might be TRBD2 (5 bases). This CDR3 has 14 residues. V lost 2 bases and J lost 4, with 11 bases in between. In germline, CDR1 is ENHRY, CDR2 SYGVKD. The chain's CDR3 is CAISEMGRRETQYF. As DNA, the CDR3 is TGTGCCATCAGTGAGATGGGGAGACGAGAGACCCAGTACTTC.

This chain connects TRBV2 to TRBJ2-3; D gene unclear. The CDR3 is made up of 12 amino acids. The germline V and J ends were trimmed by 3 bases and 0 bases, with 1 base remaining between them. The germline gives CDR1 SNHLY, CDR2 FYNNEI. The CDR3 bases are TGTGCCAGCAGTGACAGCACAGATACGCAGTATTTT. Translating it yields CASSDSTDTQYF.

The chain recombines TRBV20-1 with TRBJ2-7, with a weak D call TRBD1 (5 bases). The length of the CDR3 is 15 residues. The V end was cut by 1 base, the J end by 0 bases, with 13 bases between. CDR1 is DFQATT, CDR2 SNEGSKA, per germline (reference sequence). The CDR3 nucleotides are TGCAGTGCTAGAGTTGGGGCCTTTAGCTCCTACGAGCAGTACTTC. This codes for CSARVGAFSSYEQYF.

J is TRBJ2-1 and V is TRBV11-2; 13 nucleotides line up with TRBD2. The CDR3 is made up of 17 amino acids. J gave up 5 bases and V 5 bases, and 9 bases lay outside the gene matches. CDR1 is SGHAT, CDR2 FQNNGV, per germline. The chain's CDR3 is CASSRWTSGGNHNEQFF. The CDR3 bases are TGTGCCAGCAGCCGTTGGACTAGCGGGGGCAATCACAATGAGCAGTTCTTC.

The chain has TRBV7-9 and TRBJ2-7; no clear D gene. Trimming left V 5 bases short and J 3 bases short, with 14 bases between. The CDR3 has 14 amino acids. In germline, CDR1 is SEHNR, CDR2 FQNEAQ (reference sequence). This chain's CDR3 is CASSPPAHVYEQYF. CDR3 DNA sequence: TGTGCCAGCAGCCCCCCGGCACATGTCTACGAGCAGTACTTC.

The chain has TRBV7-8 and TRBJ1-2, with 8 bases fitting TRBD1. The CDR3 has 15 amino acids. V lost 4 bases and J lost 7; bases outside the gene matches: 11. Germline CDR1 and CDR2: SGHVS and FQNEAQ. CDR3 coding DNA: TGTGCCAGCAGCTGGGGCAGGGGGCCGATCTTTGGCTACACCTTC. Translating gives CASSWGRGPIFGYTF.

The table lists this clonotype with many counts. The CDR3 DNA is TGTGCCAGCAGTGAAACTAGCGGGGGCCTCTACGAGCAGTACTTC. Translated, it gives CASSETSGGLYEQYF. V and J are TRBV28 and TRBJ2-7; TRBD2 agrees at 11 bases. V gave up 5 bases and J gave up 3 bases; unmatched junction bases: 6. The CDR3 spans 15 residues. Germline V CDR1 and CDR2: MDHEN, SYDVKM.

In the case of this clonotype: A much larger clone lies one base from this, so it may be a read error. The chain employs TRBV12-3 or TRBV12-4 and TRBJ2-3, with D uncertain. The CDR3 has 13 amino acids. The CDR3, as DNA: TGTGCCGGCAGTACCTCCCAAACTGATACGCAGTATTTT. Translated: CAGSTSQTDTQYF.

This clonotype appeared a single time. A junction end diverges from the germline sequence, so it may reflect a read error. The chain joins TRBV5-6 to TRBJ2-1; D is perhaps TRBD2 (5 bases). The CDR3 has 15 amino acids. Germline assignment: CDR1 SGHDT and CDR2 YYEEEE. The CDR3 bases are TGTGTCAGCAGCTTGTTCGAGGGCTCCTACAATGAGCAGTTCTTC. This encodes CVSSLFEGSYNEQFF. Full variable domain (outside the CDR3, taken from reference TRBV5-6 and TRBJ2-1): DAGVTQSPTHLIKTRGQQVTLRCSPKSGHDTVSWYQQALGQGPQFIFQYYEEEERQRGNFPDRFSGHQFPNYSSELNVNALLLGDSALYLCVSSLFEGSYNEQFFGPGTRLTVL.

J is TRBJ2-1 and V is TRBV10-3; TRBD2 aligns across 8 bases. The CDR3 is made up of 14 amino acids. V shed 7 bases and J 5 bases; nucleotides not matched to a gene: 7. Germline V lookup: CDR1 ENHRY, CDR2 SYGVKD. CDR3 nucleotide sequence: TGTGCCATCAAGACTAGCGTGGGGGACAATGAGCAGTTCTTC. It is translated as CAIKTSVGDNEQFF.

V usage is TRBV7-2 and J usage is TRBJ1-1; 8 bases align to TRBD1. CDR1 and CDR2 from the germline V gene are SGHTA and FQGNSA. V trimming: 5 bases; J trimming: 6 bases; junction bases outside the gene matches: 5. The CDR3 loop spans 13 amino acids. This chain's CDR3 is CASSETGGPEAFF. CDR3 DNA: TGTGCCAGCAGCGAAACAGGGGGTCCTGAAGCTTTCTTT.

This clonotype was seen many times. The genes are TRBV25-1 and TRBJ1-5; TRBD1 agrees at 8 bases. The germline gives CDR1 MGHDK, CDR2 SYGVNS. V gave up 4 bases and J gave up 3 bases; unmatched junction bases: 5. The CDR3 consists of 15 residues. In nucleotides, the CDR3 is TGTGCCAGCAGTGGAGGGACAGGATCCAATCAGCCCCAGCATTTT. Amino acids: CASSGGTGSNQPQHF.

A word on this clonotype: A much larger clone is a single base away; this may be a read error. V is TRBV5-5 and J is TRBJ2-3; D is uncertain. With 3 bases removed from V and 4 bases from J, the gap between germline ends came to 15 bases. Per germline, CDR1 SGHKS and CDR2 YYEKEE (reference sequence). There are 15 residues in the CDR3. The CDR3 sequence: CASSSDLEVADTQYF. CDR3 nucleotides: TGTGCCAGCAGCTCGGACCTCGAGGTAGCAGATACGCAGTATTTT. Filled out from reference TRBV5-5 and TRBJ2-3, the complete variable domain reads DAGVTQSPTHLIKTRGQQVTLRCSPISGHKSVSWYQQVLGQGPQFIFQYYEKEERGRGNFPDRFSARQFPNYSSELNVNALLLGDSALYLCASSSDLEVADTQYFGPGTRLTVL.

Concerning this clonotype itself: A junction end diverges from the germline sequence, so it may reflect a read error. The V gene is TRBV20-1, the J gene TRBJ2-1; D is possibly TRBD2 (5 bases). The CDR3 sequence is 11 residues long. The V gene's germline CDR1 is DFQATT and CDR2 SNEGSKA (reference sequence). This CDR3 reads CGASSGNEQFF. The CDR3 coding sequence is TGCGGTGCTAGTTCGGGGAATGAGCAGTTCTTT.

The V call is TRBV2, the J call TRBJ2-2, with 9 bases aligning to TRBD2. Looked up from germline, CDR1 is SNHLY and CDR2 is FYNNEI. Unmatched junction bases numbered 7, after V lost 8 bases and J lost 6 bases. The CDR3 loop spans 14 amino acids. CDR3 loop: CASLSGGRAGELFF. Written as DNA, the CDR3 is TGTGCCAGCTTGAGCGGGGGGAGGGCCGGGGAGCTGTTTTTT.